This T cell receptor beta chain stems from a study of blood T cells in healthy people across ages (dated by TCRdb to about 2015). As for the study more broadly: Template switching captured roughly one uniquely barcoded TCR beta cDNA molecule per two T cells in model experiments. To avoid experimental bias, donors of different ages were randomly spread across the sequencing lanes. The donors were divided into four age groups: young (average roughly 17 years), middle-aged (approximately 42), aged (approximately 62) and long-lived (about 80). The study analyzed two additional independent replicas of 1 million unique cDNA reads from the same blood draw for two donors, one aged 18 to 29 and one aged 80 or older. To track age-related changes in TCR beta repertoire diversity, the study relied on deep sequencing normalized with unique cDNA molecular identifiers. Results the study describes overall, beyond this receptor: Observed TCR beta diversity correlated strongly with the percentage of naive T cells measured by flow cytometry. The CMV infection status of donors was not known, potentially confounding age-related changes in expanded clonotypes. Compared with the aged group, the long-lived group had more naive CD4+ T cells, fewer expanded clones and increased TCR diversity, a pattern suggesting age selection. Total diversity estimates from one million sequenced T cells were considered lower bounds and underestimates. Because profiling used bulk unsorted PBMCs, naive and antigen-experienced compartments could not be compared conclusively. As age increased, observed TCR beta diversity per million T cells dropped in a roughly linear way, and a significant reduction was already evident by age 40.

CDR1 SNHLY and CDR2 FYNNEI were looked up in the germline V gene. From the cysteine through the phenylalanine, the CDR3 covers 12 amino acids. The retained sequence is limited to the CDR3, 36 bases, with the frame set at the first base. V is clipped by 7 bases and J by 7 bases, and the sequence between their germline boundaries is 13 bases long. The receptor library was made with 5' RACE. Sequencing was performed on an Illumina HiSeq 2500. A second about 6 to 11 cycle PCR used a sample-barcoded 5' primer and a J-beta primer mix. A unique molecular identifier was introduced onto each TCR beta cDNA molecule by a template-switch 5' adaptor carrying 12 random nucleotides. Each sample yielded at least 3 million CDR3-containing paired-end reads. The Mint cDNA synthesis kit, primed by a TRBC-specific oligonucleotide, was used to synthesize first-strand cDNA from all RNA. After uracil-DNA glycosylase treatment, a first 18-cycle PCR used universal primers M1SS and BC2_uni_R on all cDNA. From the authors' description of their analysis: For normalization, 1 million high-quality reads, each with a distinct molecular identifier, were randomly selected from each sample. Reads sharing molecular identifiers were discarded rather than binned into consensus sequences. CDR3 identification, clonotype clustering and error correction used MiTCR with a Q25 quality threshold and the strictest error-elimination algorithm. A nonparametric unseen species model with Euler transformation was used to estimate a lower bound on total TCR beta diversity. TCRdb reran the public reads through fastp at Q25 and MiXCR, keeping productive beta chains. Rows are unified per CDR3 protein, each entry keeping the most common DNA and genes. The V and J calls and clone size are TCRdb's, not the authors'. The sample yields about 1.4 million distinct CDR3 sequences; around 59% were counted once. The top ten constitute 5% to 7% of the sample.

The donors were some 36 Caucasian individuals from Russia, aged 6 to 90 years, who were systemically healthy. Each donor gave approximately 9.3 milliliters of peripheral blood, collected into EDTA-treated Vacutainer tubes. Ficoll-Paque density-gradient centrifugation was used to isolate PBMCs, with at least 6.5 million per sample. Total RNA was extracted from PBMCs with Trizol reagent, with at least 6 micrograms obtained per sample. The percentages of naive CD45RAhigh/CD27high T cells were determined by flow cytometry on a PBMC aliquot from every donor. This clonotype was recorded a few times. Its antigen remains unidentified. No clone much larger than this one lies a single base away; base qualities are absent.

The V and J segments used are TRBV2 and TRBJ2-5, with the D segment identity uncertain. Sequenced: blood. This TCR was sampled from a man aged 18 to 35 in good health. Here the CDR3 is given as CASIREAGTQYF. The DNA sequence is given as TGTGCCAGCATTCGTGAGGCAGGGACCCAGTACTTC.